A single sample gave rise to the 31 T cell receptor beta chains below, sequenced in a study of blood T cell repertoires in COVID-19. Method: immunoSEQ multiplex PCR; TCRdb's copy keeps in-frame clones and lacks some. The sample lists 80,000 to 90,000 clones; about 83% were seen once. Sequenced input: peripheral blood. These TCRs come from a man aged 55 to 70 with acute or convalescent COVID-19.

The rearrangement links TRBV6-2 or TRBV6-3 to TRBJ1-1; D ambiguous. Trimming left V 0 bases short and J 4 bases short, with 9 bases between. In germline, CDR1 is MNHEY, CDR2 SVGEGT. This CDR3 region has 14 residues. The CDR3 reads CASSYSEGGTEAFF. For the CDR3, the DNA is TGTGCCAGCAGTTACTCGGAGGGTGGCACTGAAGCTTTCTTT.

This chain links TRBV13 with TRBJ2-7; 10 bases match TRBD1. The V and J ends lost 1 base and 6 bases, in that order; junction bases with no gene match: 9. CDR3 length equals 16 residues. Looked up from germline, CDR1 is PRHDT and CDR2 is FYEKMQ (reference sequence). CDR3 residues: CASSLEGGQGLAEQYF. In DNA, the CDR3 is TGTGCCAGCAGCTTAGAAGGGGGACAGGGGCTTGCCGAGCAGTACTTC.

V is TRBV10-1 and J is TRBJ2-1, with 7 bases matching TRBD2. Unmatched junction bases numbered 8, after V lost 2 bases and J lost 7 bases. The CDR3 contains 15 residues. Germline V gene lookup returns CDR1 WNHNN and CDR2 SYGVQD (reference sequence). CDR3 protein: CASSELAEAQNEQFF. In nucleotides, the CDR3 is TGCGCCAGCAGTGAGCTAGCGGAGGCCCAAAATGAGCAGTTCTTC.

This rearrangement joins TRBV30 to TRBJ2-1; D is perhaps TRBD1 (6 bases). The CDR3 extends over 19 amino acids. The V end was cut by 1 base, the J end by 1 base, with 23 bases between. The germline gives CDR1 GTSNPN, CDR2 SVGIG (reference sequence). The CDR3 coding sequence is TGTGCCTGGAGTGGAACCCCGGGACAAAACCCACGGTCCTACAATGAGCAGTTCTTC. Translation gives CAWSGTPGQNPRSYNEQFF.

The V gene is TRBV7-8, the J gene TRBJ1-6, with 10 bases fitting TRBD1. The CDR3 is 15 amino acids. Trimming took 1 base from V and 11 from J; bases not matched to a gene: 5. Germline V CDR1 and CDR2: SGHVS, FQNEAQ. CDR3 sequence reads: CASSLGDRGRTPLHF. The CDR3 bases are TGTGCCAGCAGCTTAGGGGACAGGGGCAGGACACCCCTCCACTTT. Drawing the rest from reference TRBV7-8 and TRBJ1-6, the complete variable domain is GAGVSQSPRYKVAKRGQDVALRCDPISGHVSLFWYQQALGQGPEFLTYFQNEAQLDKSGLPSDRFFAERPEGSVSTLKIQRTQQEDSAVYLCASSLGDRGRTPLHFGNGTRLTVT.

The chain recombines TRBV19 with TRBJ1-2; D remains unclear. CDR1 LNHDA and CDR2 SQIVND come from the germline V gene (reference sequence). The CDR3 runs 13 residues. V lost 5 bases to trimming and J lost 4 bases, with 11 bases between them. The CDR3 DNA sequence: TGTGCCAGTAGTTACGGGATTCGCTATGGCTACACCTTC. Its protein is CASSYGIRYGYTF.

Many counts were recorded for this clone. The chain uses TRBV7-8 and TRBJ1-2, with TRBD1 matching 11 bases. This CDR3 region has 17 residues. After removal of 4 bases from V and 8 bases from J, the junction contained 15 bases not matched to a gene. Germline CDR1 is SGHVS and CDR2 is FQNEAQ. This CDR3 is CASSSDFAGDRGNGYTF. The CDR3 bases are TGTGCCAGCAGCTCCGATTTCGCAGGGGACAGGGGGAACGGCTACACCTTC.

The rearrangement links TRBV5-1 to TRBJ2-3; D might be TRBD2 (6 bases). Germline CDR1 reads SGHRS; CDR2 reads YFSETQ. The CDR3 has 15 residues. The germline V and J ends were trimmed by 4 bases and 1 base, with 13 bases remaining between them. The CDR3 DNA reads as TGCGCCAGCAGCGTTAGACTAGAAGGCACAGATACGCAGTATTTT. Translation: CASSVRLEGTDTQYF.

The genes are TRBV19 and TRBJ2-7; the match to TRBD1 covers 7 bases. CDR3 length equals 14 residues. Germline CDR1 LNHDA, CDR2 SQIVND (reference sequence). The junction had 4 bases not matched to a gene; V was cut back by 3 bases and J by 2 bases. CDR3 in DNA: TGTGCCAGTAGTATTGAGACAGGGCCCTACGAGCAGTACTTC. It is translated as CASSIETGPYEQYF.

This clone was recorded only once. V and J are TRBV6-2 or TRBV6-3 and TRBJ2-1; 7 bases are a match to TRBD1. The CDR3 is made up of 18 amino acids. V trimming: 4 bases; J trimming: 4 bases; junction bases outside the gene matches: 16. The germline CDR1 and CDR2 sequences are MNHEY and SVGEGT. The CDR3 here is CASSSTRQGGSPYNEQFF. CDR3 nucleotides: TGTGCCAGCAGTTCTACCCGACAGGGTGGATCACCGTACAATGAGCAGTTCTTC.

The chain carries TRBV9 and TRBJ1-2; D remains ambiguous. There are 11 residues in the CDR3. The germline CDR1 and CDR2 sequences are SGDLS and YYNGEE. The V end was cut by 4 bases, the J end by 1 base, with 2 bases between. The CDR3 bases are TGTGCCAGCAGCCTTAACTATGGCTACACCTTC. Translating gives CASSLNYGYTF.

CDR3 protein: CASSWTVNTEAFF. The CDR3, as DNA: TGTGCCAGCAGTTGGACAGTGAACACTGAAGCTTTCTTT. This chain uses TRBV27 with TRBJ1-1; D is possibly TRBD1 (6 bases). The V gene's germline CDR1 is MNHEY and CDR2 SMNVEV (reference sequence). V was shortened by 4 bases and J by 0 bases, with 6 bases between the two germline ends. This CDR3 has 13 residues.

V is TRBV6-5 and J is TRBJ2-1, with TRBD1 identical over 9 bases. Per the germline V gene, CDR1 is MNHEY and CDR2 is SVGAGI. The CDR3 extends over 15 amino acids. The junction had 6 bases not matched to a gene; V was cut back by 2 bases and J by 7 bases. DNA of the CDR3: TGTGCCAGCAGTTACCTAGGGACAGGGTGGAATGAGCAGTTCTTC. It encodes CASSYLGTGWNEQFF.

The genes are TRBV7-3 and TRBJ2-1; TRBD2 might be the D (6 bases). The germline V and J ends were trimmed by 4 bases and 7 bases, with 14 bases remaining between them. This CDR3 is 14 amino acids long. Germline V gives CDR1 SGHTA, CDR2 FQGTGA. The CDR3 sequence: CASSSRPSGNEQFF. The DNA of the CDR3 is TGTGCCAGCAGCTCCCGGCCCAGCGGGAATGAGCAGTTCTTC.

The gene calls are TRBV6-2 or TRBV6-3 and TRBJ1-2; no definite D call. Per germline, CDR1 MNHEY and CDR2 SVGEGT. The V end lost 4 bases, the J end lost 4 bases, and 10 bases lay between the germline ends. The CDR3 has 13 amino acids. CDR3 nucleotides: TGTGCCAGCAGTTTGAACCACTTCTATGGCTACACCTTC. Residues: CASSLNHFYGYTF.

This chain joins TRBV27 and TRBJ2-6; TRBD1 is a possible D gene (7 bases). CDR1 MNHEY and CDR2 SMNVEV come from the germline V gene (reference sequence). This CDR3 is 18 amino acids long. With 0 bases removed from V and 0 bases from J, the gap between germline ends came to 12 bases. CDR3: CASSLSPGGTSGANVLTF. The CDR3 region has the DNA TGTGCCAGCAGTTTATCCCCAGGGGGGACCTCTGGGGCCAACGTCCTGACTTTC.

V is TRBV29-1 and J is TRBJ2-7, with a weak D call TRBD2 (6 bases). The CDR3 spans 15 residues. CDR1 and CDR2 (germline): SQVTM, ANQGSEA. Trimming shortened V by 4 bases and J by 0 bases, and 16 bases separated the two germline ends. CDR3 protein: CSVAAGPSYSYEQYF. In nucleotides, the CDR3 is TGCAGCGTTGCCGCGGGACCTTCTTACTCCTACGAGCAGTACTTC.

CDR3 bases: TGCAGCGTTAAGGGGGCGGGAACCACAGATACGCAGTATTTT. It specifies CSVKGAGTTDTQYF. The genes are TRBV29-1 and TRBJ2-3; tentatively, D is TRBD1 (7 bases). Trimming pared 5 bases from V and 2 bases from J, leaving 14 bases between. The CDR3 is 14 residues long. Germline V gene lookup returns CDR1 SQVTM and CDR2 ANQGSEA.

V is TRBV27 and J is TRBJ1-2, with D possibly TRBD1 on 5 matching bases. CDR1 MNHEY and CDR2 SMNVEV come from the germline V gene (reference sequence). V shed 5 bases and J shed 9 bases, with 22 bases lying between them. The CDR3 contains 15 residues. CDR3 amino acids: CASSASIGGGARYTF. The CDR3 DNA is TGTGCCAGCAGTGCCTCTATCGGTGGAGGGGCACGCTACACCTTC.

Written as DNA, the CDR3 is TGCAGCGTTGAATCAGCGGGGGTTTCCTACAATGAGCAGTTCTTC. This sequence encodes CSVESAGVSYNEQFF. V gene TRBV29-1 combines with J gene TRBJ2-1; 8 nucleotides align to TRBD2. After removal of 2 bases from V and 1 base from J, the junction contained 4 bases not matched to a gene. CDR3 length: 15 residues. Looked up from germline, CDR1 is SQVTM and CDR2 is ANQGSEA.

The rearrangement joins TRBV11-3 to TRBJ1-1, with 7 bases identical to TRBD1. CDR1 is SGHNT, CDR2 YENEEA, per germline. V dropped 8 bases and J dropped 4; count of bases not matched to a gene: 7. The CDR3 consists of 13 residues. CDR3 loop: CASAQGFLTEAFF. DNA of the CDR3: TGTGCCAGCGCACAGGGGTTCCTCACTGAAGCTTTCTTT.

The rearrangement uses TRBV6-2 or TRBV6-3 and TRBJ2-3; TRBD2 agrees at 7 bases. This CDR3 region has 15 residues. Germline-derived CDR1 and CDR2 are MNHEY and SVGEGT. Trimming cost V 2 bases and J 7 bases; bases outside gene matches: 9. This chain's CDR3 is CASSYPGLVSNTQYF. CDR3 in DNA: TGTGCCAGCAGTTACCCAGGACTAGTTTCCAATACGCAGTATTTT.

The V and J genes are TRBV4-3 and TRBJ1-2; 9 bases match TRBD1. This CDR3 has 17 residues. The trim removed 0 bases at V and 2 bases at J, leaving 7 bases unmatched. Germline CDR1 is LGHNA and CDR2 is YSLEER. Written as DNA, the CDR3 is TGCGCCAGCAGCCAAGAACGCGGGACAGGGACGAACTATGGCTACACCTTC. It specifies CASSQERGTGTNYGYTF.

The CDR3 is CASSRSSGAEAFF. The CDR3 coding sequence is TGTGCCAGCAGCAGATCTTCGGGGGCTGAAGCTTTCTTT. The rearrangement uses TRBV9 and TRBJ1-1; a possible D gene is TRBD1 (5 bases). The CDR3 has 13 amino acids. Trimming removed 4 bases from V and 6 bases from J, with 13 bases in between. In germline, CDR1 is SGDLS, CDR2 YYNGEE.

The J gene is TRBJ1-1, the V gene TRBV18; D gene unclear. The CDR3 runs to 16 residues. Germline V gene lookup returns CDR1 KGHSH and CDR2 LQKENI. Trimming cost V 0 bases and J 0 bases, with 11 bases left between them. The CDR3 reads CASSPPGRELNTEAFF. CDR3 sequence (DNA): TGTGCCAGCTCACCACCGGGAAGGGAGTTGAACACTGAAGCTTTCTTT.

This clone was observed a single time. J is TRBJ1-4 and V is TRBV2; the match to TRBD1 covers 7 bases. CDR3 length equals 14 residues. J lost 2 bases, V lost 8 bases, and 5 bases had no gene match. Germline V CDR1 and CDR2: SNHLY, FYNNEI. The CDR3 DNA reads TGTGCCAGCGACGACAGGGTCACTAATGAAAAACTGTTTTTT. This encodes CASDDRVTNEKLFF.

V usage is TRBV11-2 and J usage is TRBJ1-1; 8 positions match TRBD1. Germline CDR1 is SGHAT and CDR2 is FQNNGV. This CDR3 has 13 residues. J gave up 7 bases and V 6 bases, and 7 bases lay outside the gene matches. The CDR3 sequence: CASRLTGGSEAFF. The CDR3 DNA follows: TGTGCCAGCAGACTTACAGGGGGTAGTGAAGCTTTCTTT.

The chain has TRBV6-5 and TRBJ2-1, with 7 bases lining up with TRBD2. The germline V gene encodes CDR1 MNHEY and CDR2 SVGAGI. The CDR3 extends over 14 amino acids. V dropped 5 bases and J dropped 4; count of bases not matched to a gene: 5. The CDR3 loop reads CASSRASGYNEQFF. The CDR3 DNA reads as TGTGCCAGCAGTCGGGCTAGCGGTTACAATGAGCAGTTCTTC.

V usage is TRBV7-2 and J usage is TRBJ2-1; 11 bases agree with TRBD2. J gave up 3 bases and V 5 bases, and 3 bases lay outside the gene matches. CDR3 length equals 15 residues. Germline loops: CDR1 SGHTA, CDR2 FQGNSA. This CDR3 reads CASSVLAGDYNEQFF. The CDR3 DNA reads as TGTGCCAGCAGCGTACTAGCGGGGGACTACAATGAGCAGTTCTTC.

The gene calls are TRBV25-1 and TRBJ1-1, with TRBD1 matching over 7 bases. The trim removed 6 bases at V and 6 bases at J, leaving 4 bases unmatched. CDR1 MGHDK and CDR2 SYGVNS come from the germline V gene. CDR3 size: 12 residues. DNA for the CDR3: TGTGCCAGCAGCCGAGGGACAGCTGAAGCTTTCTTT. It codes for CASSRGTAEAFF.

This clone was recorded once. V is TRBV7-7 and J is TRBJ2-3; 9 bases agree with TRBD2. The CDR3 spans 16 residues. Germline lookup yields CDR1 SSHAT and CDR2 FNYEAQ (reference sequence). The V segment lost 6 bases and the J segment 3 bases; nucleotides outside the gene matches: 10. CDR3 nucleotide sequence: TGTGCCAGCAGTCGATTAGCGGGGGAGAAAACAGATACGCAGTATTTT. It is translated as CASSRLAGEKTDTQYF.